One sample yielded the 27 T cell receptor beta chains listed below, sequenced in a study of cytomegalovirus exposure and HLA in healthy donors. Both 60 Vbeta primers and 13 Jbeta primers went into the PCR. Profiling relied on immunoSEQ multiplex PCR, and the TCRdb table lists in-frame clones only, not all of them. Of about 120,000 clones listed, over 65% are singletons. The sample consisted of PBMCs. The source is a woman between 40 and 50 years old in good health and CMV-seropositive.

The genes are TRBV7-9 and TRBJ2-1, with D perhaps TRBD1 (6 bases). V dropped 5 bases and J dropped 3 bases, with 11 bases sitting between them. Germline assignment: CDR1 SEHNR and CDR2 FQNEAQ (reference sequence). The CDR3 loop spans 14 amino acids. The CDR3 nucleotides read TGTGCCAGCAGCATAAGGGACAACTACAATGAGCAGTTCTTC. Protein product: CASSIRDNYNEQFF. Full variable domain (outside the CDR3, taken from reference TRBV7-9 and TRBJ2-1): DTGVSQNPRHKITKRGQNVTFRCDPISEHNRLYWYRQTLGQGPEFLTYFQNEAQLEKSRLLSDRFSAERPKGSFSTLEIQRTEQGDSAMYLCASSIRDNYNEQFFGPGTRLTVL.

J is TRBJ2-1 and V is TRBV2; 9 bases map to TRBD2. After removal of 6 bases from V and 9 bases from J, the junction contained 6 bases not matched to a gene. The CDR3 runs to 13 residues. Germline V gene data show CDR1 as SNHLY and CDR2 as FYNNEI. The CDR3: CASSPLSGSEQFF. For the CDR3, the DNA is TGTGCCAGCAGCCCCCTTAGCGGGAGTGAGCAGTTCTTC.

The rearrangement uses TRBV9 and TRBJ2-3; a possible D gene is TRBD1 (6 bases). The CDR3 loop spans 15 amino acids. Between the trimmed V and J ends, which lost 3 bases and 5 bases, there was a span of 16 bases. Germline V gene lookup returns CDR1 SGDLS and CDR2 YYNGEE. The CDR3 reads CASSASGVRGDTQYF. In nucleotides, the CDR3 is TGTGCCAGCAGCGCCTCAGGGGTCCGGGGAGATACGCAGTATTTT.

The rearrangement links TRBV5-1 to TRBJ2-7; perhaps TRBD1 as D (5 bases). Trimming shortened V by 5 bases and J by 4 bases, and 13 bases separated the two germline ends. Germline V CDR1 and CDR2: SGHRS, YFSETQ. The CDR3 loop spans 13 amino acids. CDR3 DNA: TGCGCCAGCAGAGGGGCGCTGGCTTACGAGCAGTACTTC. It translates to CASRGALAYEQYF.

The rearrangement uses TRBV7-2 and TRBJ2-1; D perhaps matches TRBD1 (5 bases). V gave up 4 bases and J gave up 3 bases, with 13 bases separating them. The germline V gene has CDR1 SGHTA and CDR2 FQGNSA. CDR3 length: 15 residues. CDR3 sequence reads: CASSSSGSIYNEQFF. CDR3 DNA: TGTGCCAGCAGCTCGTCAGGGTCCATCTACAATGAGCAGTTCTTC.

V and J are TRBV7-9 and TRBJ1-4; D call uncertain. CDR1 is SEHNR and CDR2 is FQNEAQ in the germline V gene (reference sequence). The CDR3 loop spans 16 amino acids. Trimming took off 0 bases at V and 5 bases at J, with 13 bases between the two ends. The CDR3 region has the DNA TGTGCCAGCAGCTTAGCGCTCTGGGAGGAGAATGAAAAACTGTTTTTT. This gives the protein CASSLALWEENEKLFF. Full variable domain (rest looked up from reference TRBV7-9 and TRBJ1-4): DTGVSQNPRHKITKRGQNVTFRCDPISEHNRLYWYRQTLGQGPEFLTYFQNEAQLEKSRLLSDRFSAERPKGSFSTLEIQRTEQGDSAMYLCASSLALWEENEKLFFGSGTQLSVL.

The chain carries TRBV27 and TRBJ2-1; D is uncertain. This CDR3 is 13 amino acids long. The germline gives CDR1 MNHEY, CDR2 SMNVEV (reference sequence). The V end was cut by 6 bases, the J end by 7 bases, with 13 bases between. The CDR3 spells CASSTPRANEQFF. CDR3 DNA: TGTGCCAGCAGCACCCCCCGCGCTAATGAGCAGTTCTTC.

The chain links TRBV11-1 to TRBJ2-4; D remains ambiguous. V was shortened by 5 bases and J by 7 bases, with 9 bases between the two germline ends. The length of the CDR3 is 12 residues. Germline CDR1 reads SGHAT; CDR2 reads FQDESV (reference sequence). This CDR3 is CASSVVENIQYF. The CDR3 nucleotides read TGTGCCAGCAGCGTTGTGGAGAACATTCAGTACTTC.

Comments on this clone: At one end, the junction sequence differs from germline, possibly due to a read error. The V and J genes are TRBV6-5 and TRBJ2-7, with 7 bases identical to TRBD2. The germline CDR1 and CDR2 sequences are MNHEY and SVGAGI. This CDR3 is built from 12 residues. The CDR3 loop is CASSYRGREQCF. CDR3 in DNA: TGTGCCAGCAGTTACCGTGGGCGGGAGCAGTGCTTC.

V and J are TRBV5-1 and TRBJ1-1; 8 nucleotides align to TRBD1. The junction had 6 bases not matched to a gene; V was cut back by 4 bases and J by 1 base. This CDR3 comprises 15 residues. Germline CDR1 reads SGHRS; CDR2 reads YFSETQ. As DNA, the CDR3 is TGCGCCAGCAGCCCACCCGGGACAGGGAACACTGAAGCTTTCTTT. Translated: CASSPPGTGNTEAFF.

This chain connects TRBV7-3 to TRBJ1-1; maybe TRBD1 (5 bases). The V gene lost 5 bases and the J gene lost 5 bases, with 12 bases spanning the gap. Germline V lookup: CDR1 SGHTA, CDR2 FQGTGA. The CDR3 is 13 amino acids. CDR3 protein: CASSEGVGTEAFF. The CDR3 DNA is TGTGCCAGCAGCGAAGGGGTAGGGACTGAAGCTTTCTTT. Looking up the rest from reference TRBV7-3 and TRBJ1-1 gives the full variable domain: GAGVSQTPSNKVTEKGKYVELRCDPISGHTALYWYRQSLGQGPEFLIYFQGTGAADDSGLPNDRFFAVRPEGSVSTLKIQRTERGDSAVYLCASSEGVGTEAFFGQGTRLTVV.

This rearrangement joins TRBV4-3 to TRBJ2-1, with TRBD2 identical over 13 bases. The germline gives CDR1 LGHNA, CDR2 YSLEER. With V trimmed by 4 bases and J by 2 bases, 5 bases remained unmatched. This CDR3 spans 17 amino acids. As DNA, the CDR3 is TGCGCCAGCAGCCGGGAACTAGCGGGAGGGCCCTACAATGAGCAGTTCTTC. Its protein is CASSRELAGGPYNEQFF.

The V call is TRBV18, the J call TRBJ2-1, with D unresolved. The CDR3 consists of 11 residues. V shed 4 bases and J shed 7 bases, with 5 bases lying between them. Germline CDR1 is KGHSH and CDR2 is LQKENI. The CDR3 coding sequence is TGTGCCAGCTCACGGGCTAATGAGCAGTTCTTC. Its translation: CASSRANEQFF.

This chain connects TRBV6-5 to TRBJ1-2; D is possibly TRBD1 (5 bases). Trimming left V 5 bases short and J 7 bases short, with 14 bases between. Germline loops: CDR1 MNHEY, CDR2 SVGAGI. The CDR3 has 13 residues. The CDR3 here is CASSTGEGVGYTF. CDR3 nucleotides: TGTGCCAGCAGTACTGGGGAAGGGGTTGGCTACACCTTC.

The rearrangement joins TRBV5-1 to TRBJ2-5, with D unresolved. V shed 4 bases and J shed 5 bases, with 6 bases lying between them. CDR3 length: 11 amino acids. The germline V gene encodes CDR1 SGHRS and CDR2 YFSETQ. This chain's CDR3 is CASSVQETQYF. The CDR3 region has the DNA TGCGCCAGCAGCGTCCAGGAGACCCAGTACTTC.

For this clone: Other DNA sequences from this sample encode an identical CDR3 as well. The gene calls are TRBV9 and TRBJ1-2; 9 positions agree with TRBD1. The CDR3 is 14 residues long. Germline V gives CDR1 SGDLS, CDR2 YYNGEE. After removal of 2 bases from V and 2 bases from J, the junction contained 1 base not matched to a gene. As DNA, the CDR3 is TGTGCCAGCAGCGTTGGACAGGGGAACTATGGCTACACCTTC. This translates into CASSVGQGNYGYTF.

The rearrangement uses TRBV9 and TRBJ1-2; D not resolved. Germline CDR1 and CDR2: SGDLS and YYNGEE. CDR3 length: 13 amino acids. V shed 4 bases and J shed 6 bases, with 13 bases lying between them. The CDR3 region is CASSYLNRNGYTF. Here the CDR3 DNA reads TGTGCCAGCAGCTACCTAAACAGAAATGGCTACACCTTC.

The chain joins TRBV9 to TRBJ2-7; 8 bases map to TRBD2. This CDR3 region has 16 residues. The germline CDR1 and CDR2 sequences are SGDLS and YYNGEE. V trimming: 4 bases; J trimming: 0 bases; junction bases outside the gene matches: 9. The CDR3 DNA sequence: TGTGCCAGCAGCCCGGTAGCGGGGTTCAGCTCCTACGAGCAGTACTTC. Amino acids: CASSPVAGFSSYEQYF. The complete variable domain, with remaining parts taken from reference TRBV9 and TRBJ2-7, reads DSGVTQTPKHLITATGQRVTLRCSPRSGDLSVYWYQQSLDQGLQFLIQYYNGEERAKGNILERFSAQQFPDLHSELNLSSLELGDSALYFCASSPVAGFSSYEQYFGPGTRLTVT.

This clone was found a few times. The CDR3 DNA follows: TGTGCCAGCAGTTCTTACAGGGGGCAGCCCCAGCATTTT. Residues: CASSSYRGQPQHF. J is TRBJ1-5 and V is TRBV6-5, with TRBD1 matching over 8 bases. The V segment lost 4 bases and the J segment 7 bases; nucleotides outside the gene matches: 3. From germline, CDR1 is MNHEY and CDR2 SVGAGI. This CDR3 region has 13 residues.

The gene calls are TRBV27 and TRBJ2-1; 11 bases match TRBD2. This CDR3 is built from 16 residues. V shed 2 bases, J shed 9 bases, and the junction held 9 bases outside the gene matches. Germline V gene sequence: CDR1 MNHEY, CDR2 SMNVEV (reference sequence). The CDR3 loop is CASSLRGSGRGVEQFF. As DNA, the CDR3 is TGTGCCAGCAGTTTAAGAGGTAGCGGGAGGGGCGTTGAGCAGTTCTTC.

This clone was recorded once. This chain connects TRBV10-3 to TRBJ2-7; 12 bases line up with TRBD2. The CDR3 runs to 13 residues. V gave up 11 bases and J gave up 4 bases; unmatched junction bases: 6. Germline-derived CDR1 and CDR2 are ENHRY and SYGVKD. This CDR3 is CAAQTSGGYEQYF. The CDR3 DNA is TGTGCCGCTCAGACTAGCGGGGGTTACGAGCAGTACTTC.

The chain links TRBV18 to TRBJ2-6; 10 nucleotides agree with TRBD1. The CDR3 covers 17 residues. The V segment lost 4 bases and the J segment 2 bases; nucleotides outside the gene matches: 5. Germline V lookup: CDR1 KGHSH, CDR2 LQKENI. Here the CDR3 DNA reads TGTGCCAGCTCACGGACAGGGGGTAGTGCTGGGGCCAACGTCCTGACTTTC. Translation gives CASSRTGGSAGANVLTF.

The CDR3 protein is CASSLRTGGNQPQHF. The CDR3, as DNA: TGTGCCAGCAGCTTACGGACAGGGGGCAATCAGCCCCAGCATTTT. This sequence joins TRBV7-2 and TRBJ1-5, with 9 nucleotides matching TRBD1. The V and J ends lost 2 bases and 2 bases, in that order; junction bases with no gene match: 1. The germline gives CDR1 SGHTA, CDR2 FQGNSA. This CDR3 region has 15 residues.

This clone appeared a few times. The chain couples TRBV6-5 to TRBJ1-1; D might be TRBD1 (6 bases). V gave up 6 bases and J gave up 2 bases, with 13 bases separating them. Germline V gene sequence: CDR1 MNHEY, CDR2 SVGAGI. The CDR3 spans 14 residues. This chain's CDR3 is CASSNTGFNTEAFF. The CDR3 DNA sequence: TGTGCCAGCAGCAATACAGGGTTTAACACTGAAGCTTTCTTT.

This chain joins TRBV5-5 and TRBJ2-7; D not resolved. The CDR3 is 13 amino acids. V gave up 2 bases and J gave up 2 bases, with 8 bases separating them. The germline V gene has CDR1 SGHKS and CDR2 YYEKEE (reference sequence). CDR3 protein: CASSLQPTYEQYF. In DNA form, the CDR3 reads TGTGCCAGCAGCTTACAGCCAACCTACGAGCAGTACTTC. The whole variable domain, filled in from reference TRBV5-5 and TRBJ2-7, reads DAGVTQSPTHLIKTRGQQVTLRCSPISGHKSVSWYQQVLGQGPQFIFQYYEKEERGRGNFPDRFSARQFPNYSSELNVNALLLGDSALYLCASSLQPTYEQYFGPGTRLTVT.

The CDR3 spells CASRPDTNTGELFF. CDR3 coding DNA: TGTGCCAGCAGACCCGACACCAACACCGGGGAGCTGTTTTTT. V is TRBV28 and J is TRBJ2-2, with no clear D. Germline CDR1 reads MDHEN; CDR2 reads SYDVKM. Trimming removed 6 bases at V and 2 bases at J, with 10 bases between. The CDR3 length is 14 residues. Complete variable domain (other parts from reference TRBV28 and TRBJ2-2): DVKVTQSSRYLVKRTGEKVFLECVQDMDHENMFWYRQDPGLGLRLIYFSYDVKMKEKGDIPEGYSVSREKKERFSLILESASTNQTSMYLCASRPDTNTGELFFGEGSRLTVL.

This sequence joins TRBV6-1 and TRBJ1-5; 10 bases are a match to TRBD1. CDR1 and CDR2 from the germline V gene are MNHNS and SASEGT. Trimming cost V 7 bases and J 7 bases; bases outside gene matches: 7. This CDR3 is built from 14 residues. The CDR3 reads CASTRDRGQQPQHF. The CDR3 DNA reads TGTGCCAGCACCCGCGACAGGGGGCAACAGCCCCAGCATTTT.